Below are 23 T cell receptor beta chains sequenced from a single sample in a study of shared clonotypes between healthy human individuals. As defined, naive CD8 cells were CD45RO-negative and positively selected for CCR7, with terminally differentiated effector memory CD45RA+ cells excluded. Data came from immunoSEQ multiplex PCR; TCRdb stores just in-frame clones and leaves some out. The sample consists of about 2 million clones, about 95% of them appearing once. The material sequenced was naive CD8+ T cells sorted from blood. These receptors all come from a man between 18 and 35 years old in good health.

This clone was seen more than once but under ten times. This rearrangement joins TRBV2 to TRBJ2-5; D gene ambiguous. The last part of the DNA fits TRBJ2-7 better; the J call may be wrong. Germline lookup yields CDR1 SNHLY and CDR2 FYNNEI. The CDR3 has 13 residues. The CDR3 bases are TGTGCCAGCAGTACCATAGGTGCCTCCGAGCAGTACTTC. Translation: CASSTIGASEQYF.

This clone is a singleton in its sample. The sample has other DNA sequences that encode this CDR3 too. The chain is built from TRBV4-1 and TRBJ1-2; 8 nucleotides align to TRBD1. The CDR3 covers 13 residues. The ends lost 2 bases at V and 4 bases at J; junction bases unmatched: 0. Germline lookup yields CDR1 MGHRA and CDR2 YSYEKL. The CDR3 region is CASSQQGAYGYTF. The CDR3 DNA reads TGCGCCAGCAGCCAACAGGGGGCCTATGGCTACACCTTC.

V gene TRBV28 combines with J gene TRBJ1-4, with 9 nucleotides matching TRBD1. Germline assignment: CDR1 MDHEN and CDR2 SYDVKM. Trimming removed 4 bases from V and 0 bases from J; junction bases left unmatched: 12. The CDR3 extends over 19 amino acids. The CDR3 bases are TGTGCCAGCAGTTCGTCCCGCATAGACAGGGGGGCAACTAATGAAAAACTGTTTTTT. Its translation is CASSSSRIDRGATNEKLFF. Filled out from reference TRBV28 and TRBJ1-4, the complete variable domain reads DVKVTQSSRYLVKRTGEKVFLECVQDMDHENMFWYRQDPGLGLRLIYFSYDVKMKEKGDIPEGYSVSREKKERFSLILESASTNQTSMYLCASSSSRIDRGATNEKLFFGSGTQLSVL.

The CDR3 DNA sequence: TGTGCCAGCAGCTTCGGGCAGGGGGGCGAGCAGTACTTC. Amino acid sequence: CASSFGQGGEQYF. This chain joins TRBV5-4 and TRBJ2-7; maybe TRBD1 (7 bases). V was pared by 2 bases and J by 6 bases, with 12 bases between. The CDR3 is made up of 13 amino acids. Germline V gives CDR1 SGHNT, CDR2 YYREEE (reference sequence).

J is TRBJ2-7 and V is TRBV15; 8 nucleotides line up with TRBD2. The junction had 10 bases not matched to a gene; V was cut back by 5 bases and J by 4 bases. The CDR3 has 15 residues. From germline, CDR1 is LNHNV and CDR2 YYDKDF (reference sequence). Written as DNA, the CDR3 is TGTGCCACCAGCCCCCGGGGGGGTTCGGTTTACGAGCAGTACTTC. Translation gives CATSPRGGSVYEQYF.

This clone was seen only a few times. DNA for the CDR3: TGTGCCATCAGTGGGTCGGGGGATTCACCCCTCCACTTT. Its translation is CAISGSGDSPLHF. V usage is TRBV10-3 and J usage is TRBJ1-6; possible D gene TRBD1, 5 bases. The CDR3 consists of 13 residues. The germline V and J ends were trimmed by 4 bases and 8 bases, with 9 bases remaining between them. Germline-derived CDR1 and CDR2 are ENHRY and SYGVKD.

The rearrangement links TRBV23-1 to TRBJ2-3; 11 nucleotides agree with TRBD1. TRBV23-1 is an ORF; its function is uncertain. V shed 7 bases, J shed 2 bases, and the junction held 5 bases outside the gene matches. There are 15 residues in the CDR3. CDR3 nucleotide sequence: TGCGCCAGCAACGGGACAGGGGGGACCACAGATACGCAGTATTTT. Translated, it gives CASNGTGGTTDTQYF.

This chain joins TRBV19 and TRBJ1-5; D unclear. The germline V and J ends were trimmed by 3 bases and 3 bases, with 3 bases remaining between them. The CDR3 has 12 amino acids. CDR1 is LNHDA, CDR2 SQIVND, per germline (reference sequence). CDR3 sequence reads: CASSILNQPQHF. The CDR3 DNA sequence: TGTGCCAGTAGTATCCTCAATCAGCCCCAGCATTTT.

This clone has more than one count but fewer than ten. The gene calls are TRBV2 and TRBJ2-2, with 7 bases that match TRBD1. The germline CDR1 and CDR2 sequences are SNHLY and FYNNEI. The CDR3 covers 12 residues. The junction had 2 bases not matched to a gene; V was cut back by 5 bases and J by 8 bases. CDR3 bases: TGTGCCAGCAGTACAGGGGCTGGGGAGCTGTTTTTT. It encodes CASSTGAGELFF.

The V call is TRBV15, the J call TRBJ2-7, with D possibly being TRBD1 (5 bases). CDR1 and CDR2 (germline): LNHNV, YYDKDF (reference sequence). The CDR3 consists of 12 residues. V was trimmed by 8 bases and J by 4 bases, leaving 12 bases between them. The CDR3 spells CATSQDRYEQYF. The CDR3 DNA reads TGTGCCACCTCACAGGACCGGTACGAGCAGTACTTC.

Only one count was recorded for this clone. CDR3 sequence (DNA): TGTGCCAGCTCACCACCTCGACTAGCGGGAGCCAGAGCAGATACGCAGTATTTT. It codes for CASSPPRLAGARADTQYF. The rearrangement joins TRBV18 to TRBJ2-3; 12 bases match TRBD2. CDR3 length equals 18 residues. Germline CDR1 and CDR2: KGHSH and LQKENI. The V and J ends lost 0 bases and 4 bases, in that order; junction bases with no gene match: 8.

This chain joins TRBV9 and TRBJ2-1; D possibly corresponds to TRBD2 (5 bases). Per germline, CDR1 SGDLS and CDR2 YYNGEE. Trimming stripped 4 bases from V and 6 bases from J, with 11 bases between. The CDR3 sequence is 13 residues long. CDR3 nucleotide sequence: TGTGCCAGCAGCCTACTAGGCATCAATGAGCAGTTCTTC. This sequence encodes CASSLLGINEQFF.

The chain joins TRBV27 to TRBJ1-1; D unclear. Trimming stripped 3 bases from V and 0 bases from J, with 14 bases between. Looked up from germline, CDR1 is MNHEY and CDR2 is SMNVEV (reference sequence). The CDR3 runs 16 residues. The CDR3 DNA follows: TGTGCCAGCAGTTTCCTAGGGATGGGGTTGAACACTGAAGCTTTCTTT. Protein sequence: CASSFLGMGLNTEAFF.

The chain couples TRBV2 to TRBJ2-1, with 8 bases lining up with TRBD2. J gave up 10 bases and V 10 bases, and 6 bases lay outside the gene matches. Looked up from germline, CDR1 is SNHLY and CDR2 is FYNNEI. This CDR3 has 11 amino acids. The CDR3: CAIFPGGEQFF. CDR3 nucleotides: TGTGCCATCTTCCCGGGAGGGGAGCAGTTCTTC.

V gene TRBV11-1 combines with J gene TRBJ2-7, with 8 nucleotides matching TRBD1. Germline CDR1 and CDR2: SGHAT and FQDESV (reference sequence). With V trimmed by 5 bases and J by 2 bases, 2 bases remained unmatched. CDR3 size: 13 residues. CDR3 loop: CASSLQGAYEQYF. Here the CDR3 DNA reads TGTGCCAGCAGCCTACAGGGGGCCTACGAGCAGTACTTC.

The gene calls are TRBV6-6 and TRBJ2-5; 8 bases are shared with TRBD1. The germline V gene encodes CDR1 MNHNY and CDR2 SVGAGI (reference sequence). V was pared by 2 bases and J by 5 bases, with 10 bases of the junction left unmatched. The CDR3 loop spans 16 amino acids. The CDR3 sequence: CASSYPQGAVGETQYF. The CDR3 DNA reads as TGTGCCAGCAGTTACCCTCAGGGGGCTGTAGGGGAGACCCAGTACTTC.

The chain uses TRBV30 and TRBJ2-1; 8 bases line up with TRBD1. Trimming removed 5 bases from V and 3 bases from J; junction bases left unmatched: 6. Germline V gene data show CDR1 as GTSNPN and CDR2 as SVGIG (reference sequence). The CDR3 extends over 14 amino acids. CDR3 protein: CAWVRGPNYNEQFF. The CDR3 coding sequence is TGTGCCTGGGTCAGGGGGCCGAACTACAATGAGCAGTTCTTC.

The chain employs TRBV4-1 and TRBJ1-6; D is perhaps TRBD1 (6 bases). Trimming cost V 1 base and J 5 bases, with 15 bases left between them. The length of the CDR3 is 17 residues. Germline V CDR1 and CDR2: MGHRA, YSYEKL. CDR3 nucleotide sequence: TGCGCCAGCAGCCAAGTCTATGGACAGTCGGATAATTCACCCCTCCACTTT. The encoded protein is CASSQVYGQSDNSPLHF.

The chain joins TRBV6-6 to TRBJ2-2; TRBD1 agrees at 8 bases. With V trimmed by 8 bases and J by 5 bases, 7 bases remained unmatched. The CDR3 is made up of 14 amino acids. In germline, CDR1 is MNHNY, CDR2 SVGAGI (reference sequence). The CDR3 reads CASDLGQGTGELFF. The CDR3 DNA follows: TGTGCCAGCGATCTTGGACAGGGAACCGGGGAGCTGTTTTTT.

The chain couples TRBV7-9 to TRBJ2-5; 9 bases are a match to TRBD2. The germline V gene encodes CDR1 SEHNR and CDR2 FQNEAQ (reference sequence). The CDR3 runs 17 residues. Unmatched junction bases numbered 9, after V lost 2 bases and J lost 2 bases. The CDR3 is CASSLSGASGKQETQYF. DNA of the CDR3: TGTGCCAGCAGCTTATCGGGGGCTAGCGGGAAGCAAGAGACCCAGTACTTC.

The V and J genes are TRBV13 and TRBJ1-3; D is possibly TRBD1 (5 bases). The germline V gene has CDR1 PRHDT and CDR2 FYEKMQ (reference sequence). This CDR3 has 14 residues. The V end was cut by 1 base, the J end by 3 bases, with 7 bases between. The CDR3 coding sequence is TGTGCCAGCAGCTTAGCCAGGGATGGAAACACCATATATTTT. Residues: CASSLARDGNTIYF.

The J gene is TRBJ2-5, the V gene TRBV12-2; the table gives TRBD2 as D, unverified against the DNA. TRBV12-2 is a pseudogene locus. The CDR3 totals 17 residues. The CDR3: CASRHSGTSGEKETQYF. The CDR3 DNA is TGTGCAAGTCGCCACTCTGGGACTAGCGGGGAGAAAGAGACCCAGTACTTC.

This chain links TRBV30 with TRBJ2-7; 7 nucleotides align to TRBD1. V was pared by 3 bases and J by 1 base, with 6 bases of the junction left unmatched. CDR1 and CDR2 from the germline V gene are GTSNPN and SVGIG (reference sequence). CDR3 size: 14 residues. The CDR3 nucleotides read TGTGCCTGGAGGGGGACAGATGTTTCCTACGAGCAGTACTTC. Its protein product is CAWRGTDVSYEQYF.